This paragraph covers one TCR beta chain sequence. Its antigen is not identified. This sample was taken from a study of T cell responses to AZD1222 COVID-19 vaccine. Regarding the study as a whole: Most donors were white British and more were female, and clonal diversity was possibly underestimated. The CD4 TCRs associated with vaccination extended across spike and predominated at 160-218 and 743-854.

CDR1 and CDR2 (germline): MNHNS, SASEGT. The length of the CDR3 is 18 residues. The V gene end was trimmed by 4 bases and the J gene end by 5 bases; junction bases not matched to a gene: 18. TCRdb's copy holds only in-frame clones and misses some; the assay was immunoSEQ multiplex PCR. The data show over 150,000 clones, with 85% to 90% seen just once and 0.49% held by the top ten. This receptor was taken from an adult in good health. The material was peripheral blood, obtained on day 0 of AZD1222 vaccination. The V and J genes are TRBV6-1 and TRBJ1-1; 8 bases agree with TRBD1. In DNA, the CDR3 is TGTGCCAGCAGTGTCTGGAAACCGGGACAGGCCACGGGGACTGAAGCTTTCTTT. This translates into CASSVWKPGQATGTEAFF.